This T cell receptor (beta chain) was recovered during a study of T-cell memory formation after mild COVID-19. TCRdb reprocessed the 5' RACE reads via MiXCR and lists one record per CDR3 protein. Altogether roughly 110,000 distinct CDR3 sequences are present, about 20% being singletons, with the ten largest covering around 41%. The CDR3 contains 15 residues. The germline V gene encodes CDR1 SGHTA and CDR2 FQGNSA. Remarks on this clonotype: The antigen is undetermined. At one end, the junction sequence differs from germline, possibly due to a read error.

Study conclusions and caveats: Researchers report contracting CD4+ clones mostly in CM and EM, with CD8+ clones in EMRA. Clones that got smaller from day 15 to 85 had even CD4/CD8, while clones growing later tipped toward CD4+.

The specimen was PBMCs or a T cell subset sorted from them (not recorded which). This TCR was recovered from a man aged 18 to 30 who had mild COVID-19 (a few samples of this study predate the infection). Cell type and time point are not known. The gene calls are TRBV7-2 and TRBJ2-3; D is perhaps TRBD2 (7 bases). This chain's CDR3 is CASRTGSSGTDKQYF. The CDR3 DNA reads TGTGCCAGCAGGACAGGATCTAGCGGCACAGATAAGCAGTATTTT.